The 6 T cell receptor beta chains given below trace back to one sample, sequenced in a study of blood T cell repertoires in COVID-19 (dated by TCRdb to about 2020). Libraries were made using the immunoSEQ multiplex PCR assay. This is the immuneACCESS table as TCRdb keeps it, with only in-frame sequences that have V and J called. A part of the clones is gone; compared with another copy, unresolved V genes explain less than half, and the rest is unexplained. The sample table contains 200,000 to 300,000 clones; only one count was recorded for approximately 78% of them. Around 12% of the sample lies in the top ten. Sequencing was performed on peripheral blood. The source is a woman in her sixties with active or convalescent COVID-19.

This sequence joins TRBV11-1 and TRBJ2-7; TRBD1 matches at 11 bases. In germline, CDR1 is SGHAT, CDR2 FQDESV (reference sequence). The V gene end was trimmed by 4 bases and the J gene end by 0 bases; junction bases not matched to a gene: 2. This CDR3 is 15 amino acids long. The chain's CDR3 is CASSSGQGGSYEQYF. The CDR3 DNA is TGTGCCAGCAGCTCGGGACAGGGGGGCTCCTACGAGCAGTACTTC.

The genes are TRBV15 and TRBJ2-2, with 12 nucleotides matching TRBD2. CDR3 size: 15 residues. Trimming removed 8 bases from V and 6 bases from J; junction bases left unmatched: 7. Germline CDR1 and CDR2: LNHNV and YYDKDF (reference sequence). CDR3 sequence: CATQHSSGGAGELFF. CDR3 nucleotide sequence: TGTGCCACCCAGCACTCTAGCGGGGGGGCCGGGGAGCTGTTTTTT.

The chain joins TRBV3-1 (or the pseudogene TRBV3-2) to TRBJ1-2; 8 bases align to TRBD1. The CDR3 runs 13 residues. Germline trimming cut 1 base from V and 7 bases from J; bases unmatched to any gene: 2. From germline, CDR1 is LGHDT and CDR2 YNNKEL (reference sequence). CDR3 loop: CASSQGQGSGYTF. For the CDR3, the DNA is TGTGCCAGCAGCCAAGGACAGGGGAGTGGCTACACCTTC.

This clone was counted a few times. This chain joins TRBV25-1 and TRBJ2-7, with 12 positions matching TRBD1. Trimming at V came to 8 bases and at J to 7 bases, leaving 12 bases not matched to a gene. In germline, CDR1 is MGHDK, CDR2 SYGVNS. The CDR3 runs 15 residues. CDR3 protein: CASGDSGQGAGEQYF. CDR3 DNA: TGTGCCAGCGGGGATTCGGGACAGGGGGCGGGGGAGCAGTACTTC.

The chain combines TRBV25-1 with TRBJ2-7, with 10 bases fitting TRBD2. The germline gives CDR1 MGHDK, CDR2 SYGVNS. CDR3 length equals 15 residues. V was pared by 4 bases and J by 5 bases, with 8 bases of the junction left unmatched. This CDR3 reads CASSGWSGGADEQYF. The CDR3 DNA reads as TGTGCCAGCAGTGGCTGGAGCGGGGGGGCCGACGAGCAGTACTTC.

This rearrangement joins TRBV14 to TRBJ1-4; no clear D. The germline V and J ends were trimmed by 0 bases and 5 bases, with 10 bases remaining between them. Germline values: CDR1 SGHDN, CDR2 FVKESK. The CDR3 is 15 amino acids. The CDR3 DNA follows: TGTGCCAGCAGCCAAGAGCGCAGGCTGAATGAAAAACTGTTTTTT. Translating gives CASSQERRLNEKLFF.